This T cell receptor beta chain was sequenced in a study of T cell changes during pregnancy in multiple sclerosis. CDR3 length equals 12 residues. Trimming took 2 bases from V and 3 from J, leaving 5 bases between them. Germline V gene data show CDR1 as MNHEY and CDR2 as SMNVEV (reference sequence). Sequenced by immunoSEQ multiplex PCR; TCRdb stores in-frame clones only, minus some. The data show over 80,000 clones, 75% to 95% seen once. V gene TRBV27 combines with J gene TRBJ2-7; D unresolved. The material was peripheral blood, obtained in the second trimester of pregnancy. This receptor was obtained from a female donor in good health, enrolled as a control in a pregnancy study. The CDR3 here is CASSLIGYEQYF. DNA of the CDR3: TGTGCCAGCAGTTTAATCGGCTACGAGCAGTACTTC.